The entry below describes one TCR beta chain. Per the original data handling: Amplification of reference gene primers provided the estimated nucleated cell counts. Only in-frame clones appear in the TCRdb table, and some are missing; sequencing was by immunoSEQ multiplex PCR. That table supplies the V and J calls and clone size; D and trimming were determined from the DNA. The sample includes 10,000 to 15,000 clones, around 70% of them seen just once. Seattle cases were enrolled at active infection and followed longitudinally. The germline CDR1 and CDR2 sequences are SNHLY and FYNNEI. J gave up 0 bases and V 6 bases, and 3 bases lay outside the gene matches. This CDR3 is 14 amino acids long. This sample is part of a study of blood T cell repertoires in COVID-19. About the study: Acute and convalescent COVID-19 specimens originated in the United States, Italy and Spain. From T cells, B-cell-depleted T cells, or PBMCs came the material, which was cDNA or gDNA.

This chain uses TRBV2 with TRBJ2-7; 9 bases line up with TRBD1. Specimen: peripheral blood. This sequence was found in a man aged 55 to 70 with COVID-19, enrolled during active disease. The CDR3 here is CASSGQGSSYEQYF. The CDR3 bases are TGTGCCAGCAGCGGACAGGGGTCCTCCTACGAGCAGTACTTC.